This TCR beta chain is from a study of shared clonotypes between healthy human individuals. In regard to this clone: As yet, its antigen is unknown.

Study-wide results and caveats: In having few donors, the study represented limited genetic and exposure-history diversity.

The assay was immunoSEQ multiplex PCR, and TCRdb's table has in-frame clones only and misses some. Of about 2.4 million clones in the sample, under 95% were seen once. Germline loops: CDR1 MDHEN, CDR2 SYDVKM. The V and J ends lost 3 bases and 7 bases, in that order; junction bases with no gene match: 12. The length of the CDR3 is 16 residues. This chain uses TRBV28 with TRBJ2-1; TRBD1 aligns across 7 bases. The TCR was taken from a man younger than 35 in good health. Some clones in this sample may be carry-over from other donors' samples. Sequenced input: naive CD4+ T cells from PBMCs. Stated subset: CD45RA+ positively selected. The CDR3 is CASSFQQGYAKNEQFF. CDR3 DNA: TGTGCCAGCAGTTTCCAACAGGGGTACGCTAAAAATGAGCAGTTCTTC.